This T cell receptor beta chain was captured by sequencing in a study of blood T cell repertoires in COVID-19. Method: immunoSEQ multiplex PCR; TCRdb's copy keeps in-frame clones and lacks some. Among 210,000 or so clones, approximately 79% were seen once, and the ten largest hold approximately 5.3%. The TCR originated in a human donor in a cohort sampled during active COVID-19. The specimen sequenced was peripheral blood.

CDR3 protein: CASSLDYGNQPQHF. CDR3 DNA: TGTGCCAGCAGCTTAGATTACGGGAATCAGCCCCAGCATTTT. The chain recombines TRBV7-2 with TRBJ1-5; no definite D call. V was trimmed by 1 base and J by 4 bases, leaving 8 bases between them. CDR1 and CDR2 from the germline V gene are SGHTA and FQGNSA. The CDR3 is made up of 14 amino acids.